Presented here are 2 T cell receptor beta chains from one specimen sequenced in a study of shared clonotypes between healthy human individuals. Assay: immunoSEQ multiplex PCR; the TCRdb copy retains only in-frame clones and omits some. The profile shows fewer than 3 million clones, 85% to 95% of them singletons. The sample consisted of naive CD4+ T cells from PBMCs. Indicated subset: CD45RA+ positively selected. These receptors all come from a man aged 18-30 years in good health. Some clones in this sample may be carry-over from other donors' samples.

The chain links TRBV28 to TRBJ2-1; 8 nucleotides line up with TRBD2. V trimming: 3 bases; J trimming: 7 bases; junction bases outside the gene matches: 2. Germline CDR1 MDHEN, CDR2 SYDVKM. The CDR3 loop spans 13 amino acids. The CDR3 loop is CASSFSGKNEQFF. As DNA, the CDR3 is TGTGCCAGCAGTTTTAGCGGGAAAAATGAGCAGTTCTTC.

The chain couples TRBV2 to TRBJ2-1; D is ambiguous. The germline gives CDR1 SNHLY, CDR2 FYNNEI. V was shortened by 4 bases and J by 8 bases, with 6 bases between the two germline ends. The CDR3 loop spans 11 amino acids. The CDR3 region has the DNA TGTGCCAGCAGTGGCCACGATGAGCAGTTCTTC. The encoded protein is CASSGHDEQFF.